The present TCR beta chain was sequenced within a study of persistence of HIV-infected CD4 T cells. Findings and caveats of the study: TCR oligoclonality correlated with proviral oligoclonality in the same sorted populations.

V shed 6 bases and J 1 base; nucleotides not matched to a gene: 15. The germline gives CDR1 SEHNR, CDR2 FQNEAQ (reference sequence). There are 19 residues in the CDR3. This clone was seen once. Its antigen is not identified. The stimulus was lysate of CMV-infected fibroblasts, 10 ug/mL. CD40L/CD69 double-negative CD45RO-high memory CD4+ T cells were collected. Stimulated PBMCs had first been depleted of CD8+ T cells. The immunoSEQ assay was version 4, run in survey mode. Clones were read by immunoSEQ multiplex PCR, and TCRdb kept only the in-frame ones, dropping some. The sample yields fewer than 35,000 clones, around 80% seen once.

The TCR was taken from an adult woman with HIV who was CMV-seropositive. The chain uses TRBV7-9 and TRBJ2-1; the match to TRBD1 covers 10 bases. The sequenced sample was CD4+ T cells sorted from PBMCs after approximately 20-hour stimulation, obtained from a patient who received antiretroviral therapy. The CDR3 nucleotides are TGTGCCAGCAGGTCGAGGGACAGGGGTACAGTTAATTCCTACAATGAGCAGTTCTTC. Its translation: CASRSRDRGTVNSYNEQFF.